This T cell receptor (beta chain) was obtained from a study of long-term antiretroviral therapy in people with HIV. Study-wide results and caveats: Spans of CDR3 length were tighter for HIV repertoires than for controls. Repertoire dominance by clones expanded before ART was seen at all time points. Blood was collected between the mid-2000s and the late 2010s, possibly under older ART regimens.

Regarding this clone: Antigen: not known.

immunoSEQ v3.0 was run at survey level. Profiling relied on immunoSEQ multiplex PCR, and the TCRdb table lists in-frame clones only, not all of them. The sample comprises around 9,000 clones, around 77% of which are singletons, and roughly 13% rests with the top ten. There are 14 residues in the CDR3. The ends were cut back, 4 bases at V and 2 bases at J, with 12 bases in the middle. The germline gives CDR1 LGHNA, CDR2 YSLEER. This sequence was found in a young man with HIV. V gene TRBV4-3 combines with J gene TRBJ2-7; D is unresolved. Sequencing used unsorted PBMCs, obtained 0.4 years before starting antiretroviral therapy. Here the CDR3 reads CASSPATTTYEQYF. In DNA, the CDR3 is TGCGCCAGCAGCCCGGCGACAACCACCTACGAGCAGTACTTC.